Listed below are T cell receptor beta chains from one sample, sequenced in a study of cytomegalovirus exposure and HLA in healthy donors. Generated by immunoSEQ multiplex PCR, the TCRdb table keeps only in-frame clones and is missing some. Counted here are around 120,000 clones, around 73% occurring once; the ten biggest clones make up 2.9%. The sample consisted of PBMCs. The receptor set was obtained from a human donor in good health. Each CDR3 is given with its conserved first and last residue. Fields, in order: clone size, V gene, J gene, CDR3 protein. The listing skips clone size in some rows; elsewhere it reads once, few, many or a size class.

size: .; V: TRBV7-2; J: TRBJ1-1; CDR3: CASSLSSGNKAFF
size: once; V: TRBV10-1; J: TRBJ2-4; CDR3: CASRPRTGPNIQYF
size: .; V: TRBV19; J: TRBJ1-2; CDR3: CASSMGQGLGGYTF
size: .; V: TRBV5-1; J: TRBJ2-5; CDR3: CASTARGPETQYF
size: few; V: TRBV4-2; J: TRBJ2-5; CDR3: CASSRDTPGETQYF
size: .; V: TRBV7-3; J: TRBJ2-3; CDR3: CASSLTGAGVSDTQYF
size: .; V: TRBV5-6; J: TRBJ2-1; CDR3: CASSRDRVNEQFF
size: once; V: TRBV10-3; J: TRBJ2-2; CDR3: CAISEPAGTSITGELFF
size: .; V: TRBV9; J: TRBJ2-1; CDR3: CASSVASAGGTNEQFF
size: .; V: TRBV7-7; J: TRBJ2-3; CDR3: CASSSGHQSTDTQYF
size: .; V: TRBV13; J: TRBJ2-5; CDR3: CASSATVFQETQYF
size: .; V: TRBV28; J: TRBJ2-5; CDR3: CASSRTSKQETQYF
size: .; V: TRBV4-3; J: TRBJ2-7; CDR3: CASSQAREGYEQYF
size: .; V: TRBV7-9; J: TRBJ2-1; CDR3: CASSLGGRADNEQFF
size: .; V: TRBV5-1; J: TRBJ2-7; CDR3: CASSLGRGASYEQYF